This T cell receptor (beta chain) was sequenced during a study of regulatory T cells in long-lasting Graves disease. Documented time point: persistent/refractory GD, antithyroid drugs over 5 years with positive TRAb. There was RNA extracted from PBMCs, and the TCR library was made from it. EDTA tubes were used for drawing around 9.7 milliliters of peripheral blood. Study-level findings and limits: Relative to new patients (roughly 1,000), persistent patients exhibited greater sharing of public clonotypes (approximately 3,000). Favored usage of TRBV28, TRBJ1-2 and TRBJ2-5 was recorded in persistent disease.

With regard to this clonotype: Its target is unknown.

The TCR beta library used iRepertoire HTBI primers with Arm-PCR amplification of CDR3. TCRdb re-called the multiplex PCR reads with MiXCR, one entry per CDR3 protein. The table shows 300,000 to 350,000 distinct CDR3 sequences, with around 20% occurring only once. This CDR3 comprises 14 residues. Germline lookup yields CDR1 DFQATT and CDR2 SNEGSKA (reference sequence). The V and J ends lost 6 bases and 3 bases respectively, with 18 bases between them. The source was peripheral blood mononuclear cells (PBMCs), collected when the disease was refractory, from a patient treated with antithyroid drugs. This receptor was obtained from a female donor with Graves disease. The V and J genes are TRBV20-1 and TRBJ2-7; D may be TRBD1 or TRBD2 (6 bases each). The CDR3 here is CSAIPLRGGYEQYF. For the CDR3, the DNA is TGCAGTGCCATTCCTCTCAGGGGAGGCTACGAGCAGTACTTC.